Below are 12 T cell receptor beta chains sequenced from a single sample in a study of cytomegalovirus exposure and HLA in healthy donors. In the PCR, 60 Vbeta and 13 Jbeta primers were used. Assay used: immunoSEQ multiplex PCR; TCRdb lists only in-frame clones, some missing. Among 250,000 to 350,000 clones, 80% to 90% were seen once, and the ten largest hold around 4.2%. Sample: PBMCs. The receptor source for this set is a man aged 40-49 years in good health and CMV-seropositive.

This rearrangement joins TRBV28 to TRBJ2-7, with 10 bases identical to TRBD2. The CDR3 has 17 amino acids. Germline CDR1 and CDR2: MDHEN and SYDVKM. Trimming at V came to 2 bases and at J to 9 bases, leaving 16 bases not matched to a gene. The CDR3: CASSLIIGGAGGPGQYF. The DNA for the CDR3 is TGTGCCAGCAGTTTAATTATAGGAGGAGCGGGAGGGCCGGGGCAGTACTTC.

The chain couples TRBV9 to TRBJ2-3; 7 bases align to TRBD2. CDR1 and CDR2 (germline): SGDLS, YYNGEE. CDR3 length equals 17 residues. The trim removed 0 bases at V and 9 bases at J, leaving 16 bases unmatched. This chain's CDR3 is CASSVVEWEGHGWTQYF. CDR3 DNA: TGTGCCAGCAGCGTAGTTGAGTGGGAGGGCCACGGTTGGACGCAGTATTTT. Combining the CDR3 with reference TRBV9 and TRBJ2-3 gives the whole variable domain DSGVTQTPKHLITATGQRVTLRCSPRSGDLSVYWYQQSLDQGLQFLIQYYNGEERAKGNILERFSAQQFPDLHSELNLSSLELGDSALYFCASSVVEWEGHGWTQYFGPGTRLTVL.

J is TRBJ2-7 and V is TRBV4-3; D gene ambiguous. The CDR3 is 15 amino acids. Trimming removed 0 bases from V and 1 base from J, with 10 bases in between. Germline V gene data show CDR1 as LGHNA and CDR2 as YSLEER. This chain's CDR3 is CASSQDWPPSYEQYF. Written as DNA, the CDR3 is TGCGCCAGCAGCCAAGATTGGCCGCCGTCCTACGAGCAGTACTTC.

This chain connects TRBV28 to TRBJ2-6; TRBD2 is a possible D gene (6 bases). Trimming removed 4 bases from V and 2 bases from J, with 6 bases in between. This CDR3 has 14 residues. Germline CDR1 MDHEN, CDR2 SYDVKM. CDR3 sequence: CASSSSAGANVLTF. The CDR3, as DNA: TGTGCCAGCAGTTCTAGCGCTGGGGCCAACGTCCTGACTTTC.

J is TRBJ1-5 and V is TRBV19; a weak D match, TRBD1 (5 bases). Germline loops: CDR1 LNHDA, CDR2 SQIVND (reference sequence). Deletions cut 3 bases from V and 2 bases from J, with 8 bases between. The CDR3 extends over 14 amino acids. This chain's CDR3 is CASSIQGGNQPQHF. CDR3 DNA: TGTGCCAGTAGTATCCAGGGTGGCAATCAGCCCCAGCATTTT.

This clone was seen a handful of times. The rearrangement links TRBV12-5 to TRBJ2-1; 13 bases are shared with TRBD2. V lost 0 bases to trimming and J lost 9 bases; unmatched junction nucleotides: 8. There are 17 residues in the CDR3. Germline V gene sequence: CDR1 LGHNT, CDR2 FRNRAP. The CDR3 sequence: CASGLVRGTSGMGEQFF. In nucleotides, the CDR3 is TGTGCTAGTGGTTTGGTCAGAGGGACTAGCGGGATGGGTGAGCAGTTCTTC.

V is TRBV7-6 and J is TRBJ2-7; 13 nucleotides match TRBD2. CDR1 is SGHVS, CDR2 FNYEAQ, per germline. The junction had 5 bases not matched to a gene; V was cut back by 6 bases and J by 6 bases. This CDR3 region has 14 residues. In DNA, the CDR3 is TGTGCCAGCAGTAGGGGACTAGCGGGATTCGAGCAGTACTTC. Translated, it gives CASSRGLAGFEQYF.

The V gene is TRBV15, the J gene TRBJ2-7, with D tentatively TRBD2 (6 bases). The CDR3 length is 15 residues. Deletions cut 5 bases from V and 4 bases from J, with 18 bases between. Germline CDR1 reads LNHNV; CDR2 reads YYDKDF (reference sequence). CDR3 sequence (DNA): TGTGCCACCAGCCCTAATGGGCAGGAGGGGTACGAGCAGTACTTC. This translates into CATSPNGQEGYEQYF.

The sample holds a few counts of this clone. The chain's CDR3 is CASSQEGLARYEQYF. CDR3 sequence (DNA): TGCGCCAGCAGCCAAGAGGGACTAGCGAGATACGAGCAGTACTTC. This chain joins TRBV4-1 and TRBJ2-7, with 10 bases aligning to TRBD2. This CDR3 region has 15 residues. J was trimmed by 4 bases and V by 0 bases; bases with no gene match: 3. Germline V gene data show CDR1 as MGHRA and CDR2 as YSYEKL.

The chain employs TRBV6-1 and TRBJ2-2; TRBD1 agrees at 8 bases. Trimming cost V 3 bases and J 9 bases; bases outside gene matches: 6. This CDR3 region has 14 residues. Germline V gene lookup returns CDR1 MNHNS and CDR2 SASEGT. The CDR3 DNA is TGTGCCAGCAGTGACGACAGGGGAACACGGGAGCTGTTTTTT. Translation: CASSDDRGTRELFF.

The rearrangement joins TRBV7-6 to TRBJ2-7, with D possibly being TRBD1 (8 bases). V was trimmed by 4 bases and J by 3 bases, leaving 19 bases between them. This CDR3 spans 16 amino acids. Germline V gene data show CDR1 as SGHVS and CDR2 as FNYEAQ. The CDR3 sequence is CASSSTGAGEDYEQYF. The CDR3 coding sequence is TGTGCCAGCAGCTCGACAGGGGCGGGAGAGGACTACGAGCAGTACTTC.

The genes are TRBV11-2 and TRBJ2-1, with 8 nucleotides matching TRBD2. V was pared by 1 base and J by 6 bases, with 2 bases of the junction left unmatched. Germline lookup yields CDR1 SGHAT and CDR2 FQNNGV. The CDR3 has 14 residues. Here the CDR3 DNA reads TGTGCCAGCAGCTTAGTGCGGGAGGCCAATGAGCAGTTCTTC. Protein product: CASSLVREANEQFF.